This T cell receptor (beta chain) was sequenced in a study of T cell repertoires in cytomegalovirus infection. Across the study: Both a matching HLA type and CMV infection were indicated by public TCR beta signatures.

Overall study findings and caveats: Public TCR beta family frequency separated CMV-and-HLA carriers, including in an independent cohort. Within the response measured ex vivo, HLA-C-restricted CMV-specific TCR beta clonotypes were dominant.

This clonotype was seen ten or more times. The antigen remains undetermined. MiXCR was run by TCRdb on the reads, yielding one entry per CDR3 protein. The sample lists 200,000 or so distinct CDR3 sequences, about 21% occurring once. The clonotype was recovered from a human donor in good health (CMV status not recorded). Some clones in this sample may be carry-over from other donors' samples. Input material: PBMCs.

Here the CDR3 reads CASSQDGPGTEETQYF. CDR3 coding DNA: TGTGCCAGCAGCCAAGATGGACCCGGGACAGAAGAGACCCAGTACTTC. The V call is TRBV4-2, the J call TRBJ2-5; 7 bases line up with TRBD1. This CDR3 has 16 residues. CDR1 and CDR2 (germline): LGHNA, YNFKEQ. V was pared by 0 bases and J by 3 bases, with 7 bases of the junction left unmatched.